A selection of T cell receptor beta chains follows, all from one sample in a study of technical replicates of blood from several donors. Clones were sequenced by immunoSEQ multiplex PCR, and TCRdb holds only the in-frame ones, with some missing. The sample contains some 80,000 clones, 92% of which appear only once. Sequencing input: T cells isolated from PBMCs. These TCRs come from a human donor in good health. Each CDR3 is given with its conserved first and last residue. The D gene is left open where the match is weak. Rows may omit the clone size; those that give it use once, few, many or a size class.

d_gene: NA
v_gene: TRBV5-1
abundance: few
j_gene: TRBJ1-1
CDR3aa: CASRGPGPHNTEAFF
CDR3nt: TGCGCCAGCAGGGGGCCAGGGCCGCACAACACTGAAGCTTTCTTT

d_gene: TRBD1
v_gene: TRBV7-9
abundance: NA
j_gene: TRBJ1-2
CDR3aa: CASSSSRDRISNTF
CDR3nt: TGTGCCAGCAGCTCGAGCCGGGACAGAATTTCTAACACCTTC

d_gene: TRBD1
v_gene: TRBV11-2
abundance: once
j_gene: TRBJ2-5
CDR3aa: CASSLRPVGGGRETQYF
CDR3nt: TGTGCCAGCAGCCTCCGTCCTGTAGGGGGCGGTAGGGAGACCCAGTACTTC

d_gene: TRBD1
v_gene: TRBV2
abundance: NA
j_gene: TRBJ1-1
CDR3aa: CASRDALGQGVTVEAFF
CDR3nt: TGTGCCAGCAGGGACGCCCTGGGACAGGGGGTTACTGTCGAAGCTTTCTTT

d_gene: NA
v_gene: TRBV7-9
abundance: NA
j_gene: TRBJ1-2
CDR3aa: CASSLELLSGANYGYTF
CDR3nt: TGTGCCAGCAGCTTAGAATTACTCTCGGGAGCTAACTATGGCTACACCTTC

d_gene: NA
v_gene: TRBV27
abundance: NA
j_gene: TRBJ2-7
CDR3aa: CASSLSGYEQYF
CDR3nt: TGTGCCAGCAGTTTATCCGGGTACGAGCAGTACTTC

d_gene: NA
v_gene: TRBV10-1
abundance: once
j_gene: TRBJ2-1
CDR3aa: CATSVVRRHNEQFF
CDR3nt: TGCGCCACCTCGGTGGTAAGGAGGCACAATGAGCAGTTCTTC

d_gene: TRBD1
v_gene: TRBV30
abundance: NA
j_gene: TRBJ1-1
CDR3aa: CAWTGQGFIEAFF
CDR3nt: TGTGCCTGGACAGGACAGGGGTTTATTGAAGCTTTCTTT

d_gene: NA
v_gene: TRBV5-1
abundance: NA
j_gene: TRBJ2-1
CDR3aa: CASSSAGDEQFF
CDR3nt: TGCGCCAGCAGCTCCGCCGGGGATGAGCAGTTCTTC

d_gene: NA
v_gene: TRBV5-1
abundance: NA
j_gene: TRBJ2-1
CDR3aa: CASSYRQDQYNEQFF
CDR3nt: TGCGCCAGCAGCTATAGACAGGATCAGTACAATGAGCAGTTCTTC

d_gene: TRBD1
v_gene: TRBV7-7
abundance: NA
j_gene: TRBJ1-1
CDR3aa: CASSFVPGQGSNTEAFF
CDR3nt: TGTGCTAGCAGCTTCGTCCCGGGACAGGGATCGAACACTGAAGCTTTCTTT

d_gene: TRBD2
v_gene: TRBV5-4
abundance: NA
j_gene: TRBJ2-5
CDR3aa: CASSFGLAGQETQYF
CDR3nt: TGTGCCAGCAGCTTCGGACTAGCGGGCCAAGAGACCCAGTACTTC

d_gene: NA
v_gene: TRBV7-9
abundance: few
j_gene: TRBJ2-1
CDR3aa: CASSLPSSNEQFF
CDR3nt: TGTGCCAGCAGCTTACCTAGTAGCAATGAGCAGTTCTTC

d_gene: NA
v_gene: TRBV27
abundance: NA
j_gene: TRBJ1-1
CDR3aa: CASSLIQGVTEAFF
CDR3nt: TGTGCCAGCAGTTTGATACAGGGTGTCACTGAAGCTTTCTTT

d_gene: NA
v_gene: TRBV4-1
abundance: NA
j_gene: TRBJ2-7
CDR3aa: CASSQAPGALSEQYF
CDR3nt: TGCGCCAGCAGCCAGGCCCCGGGAGCCCTCTCCGAGCAGTACTTC

d_gene: NA
v_gene: TRBV5-6
abundance: few
j_gene: TRBJ1-1
CDR3aa: CASSLRGLTWEAFF
CDR3nt: TGTGCCAGCAGCTTGCGCGGCTTAACGTGGGAGGCTTTCTTT

d_gene: TRBD1
v_gene: TRBV7-9
abundance: NA
j_gene: TRBJ1-6
CDR3aa: CASSSQTGEYSPLHF
CDR3nt: TGTGCCAGCAGCTCCCAGACAGGGGAGTATTCACCCCTCCACTTT

d_gene: NA
v_gene: TRBV5-1
abundance: NA
j_gene: TRBJ2-3
CDR3aa: CASSFGDLSGTDTQYF
CDR3nt: TGCGCCAGCAGCTTTGGCGACTTAAGCGGCACAGATACGCAGTATTTT

d_gene: NA
v_gene: TRBV6-5
abundance: NA
j_gene: TRBJ1-1
CDR3aa: CASSYQVVGNTEAFF
CDR3nt: TGTGCCAGCAGTTATCAGGTAGTCGGTAACACTGAAGCTTTCTTT

d_gene: NA
v_gene: TRBV5-1
abundance: NA
j_gene: TRBJ2-2
CDR3aa: CASSAGAGGELFF
CDR3nt: TGCGCCAGCAGCGCGGGGGCGGGCGGGGAGCTGTTTTTT

d_gene: TRBD1
v_gene: TRBV7-8
abundance: NA
j_gene: TRBJ1-2
CDR3aa: CASSPTSTGPYGYTF
CDR3nt: TGTGCCAGCAGCCCAACCTCGACAGGGCCCTATGGCTACACCTTC

d_gene: NA
v_gene: TRBV5-8
abundance: NA
j_gene: TRBJ1-6
CDR3aa: CASSQTWGKQGGDNSPLHF
CDR3nt: TGTGCCAGCAGCCAAACGTGGGGGAAGCAAGGGGGGGATAATTCACCCCTCCACTTT

d_gene: NA
v_gene: TRBV12-2
abundance: NA
j_gene: TRBJ1-5
CDR3aa: CASRTYTTGTNNQPQHF
CDR3nt: TGTGCAAGTCGAACCTACACGACAGGGACGAACAATCAGCCCCAGCATTTT

d_gene: NA
v_gene: TRBV6-1
abundance: NA
j_gene: TRBJ2-1
CDR3aa: CASGALTSNNEQFF
CDR3nt: TGTGCCAGCGGGGCCCTTACTAGCAACAATGAGCAGTTCTTC

d_gene: TRBD2
v_gene: TRBV7-3
abundance: NA
j_gene: TRBJ2-5
CDR3aa: CASSLGTTQETQYF
CDR3nt: TGTGCCAGCAGCCTCGGGACTACCCAAGAGACCCAGTACTTC

d_gene: NA
v_gene: TRBV4-1
abundance: NA
j_gene: TRBJ1-4
CDR3aa: CASSQELGIRANEKLFF
CDR3nt: TGCGCCAGCAGCCAAGAACTAGGGATTCGGGCTAATGAAAAACTGTTTTTT

d_gene: TRBD2
v_gene: TRBV10-2
abundance: NA
j_gene: TRBJ2-5
CDR3aa: CASRPGLVGVETQYF
CDR3nt: TGCGCCAGCAGACCCGGACTAGTTGGCGTAGAGACCCAGTACTTC

d_gene: NA
v_gene: TRBV15
abundance: NA
j_gene: TRBJ1-2
CDR3aa: CATTHSGGLYGYTF
CDR3nt: TGTGCCACCACCCACTCAGGCGGACTCTATGGCTACACCTTC

d_gene: TRBD2
v_gene: TRBV7-6
abundance: NA
j_gene: TRBJ2-1
CDR3aa: CATSLSGGNEQFF
CDR3nt: TGTGCCACCTCACTTAGCGGGGGAAATGAGCAGTTCTTC

d_gene: NA
v_gene: TRBV15
abundance: NA
j_gene: TRBJ2-1
CDR3aa: CATSRDPPGEGVIYNEQFF
CDR3nt: TGTGCCACCAGCAGAGATCCCCCCGGAGAGGGGGTAATCTACAATGAGCAGTTCTTC

d_gene: NA
v_gene: TRBV4-1
abundance: NA
j_gene: TRBJ1-3
CDR3aa: CASSQDTSGSGNTIYF
CDR3nt: TGCGCCAGCAGCCAAGATACTTCCGGCTCTGGAAACACCATATATTTT

d_gene: NA
v_gene: TRBV27
abundance: NA
j_gene: TRBJ1-1
CDR3aa: CASSRLQRDTEAFF
CDR3nt: TGTGCCAGCAGTCGTCTCCAGAGGGACACTGAAGCTTTCTTT

d_gene: TRBD1
v_gene: TRBV15
abundance: NA
j_gene: TRBJ2-1
CDR3aa: CATSRNRQGDNEQFF
CDR3nt: TGTGCCACCAGCAGGAACCGACAGGGGGACAATGAGCAGTTCTTC

d_gene: TRBD1
v_gene: TRBV5-5
abundance: NA
j_gene: TRBJ1-2
CDR3aa: CASSLRGTGIYGYTF
CDR3nt: TGTGCCAGCAGCTTGCGCGGGACAGGGATCTATGGCTACACCTTC

d_gene: NA
v_gene: TRBV27
abundance: NA
j_gene: TRBJ1-2
CDR3aa: CASRTFIRQGKGYGYTF
CDR3nt: TGTGCCAGCAGAACCTTTATCAGGCAGGGGAAGGGCTATGGCTACACCTTC

d_gene: TRBD2
v_gene: TRBV11-2
abundance: NA
j_gene: TRBJ2-7
CDR3aa: CASSLGEGGSGSIHEQYF
CDR3nt: TGTGCCAGCAGCTTAGGAGAGGGGGGTAGCGGGAGTATCCACGAGCAGTACTTC

d_gene: NA
v_gene: TRBV29-1
abundance: NA
j_gene: TRBJ1-1
CDR3aa: CSVEPTENTEAFF
CDR3nt: TGCAGCGTTGAGCCGACAGAGAACACTGAAGCTTTCTTT

d_gene: TRBD2
v_gene: TRBV29-1
abundance: NA
j_gene: TRBJ2-1
CDR3aa: CSDGLAGSSNEQFF
CDR3nt: TGCAGCGATGGACTAGCGGGATCCAGTAATGAGCAGTTCTTC

d_gene: NA
v_gene: TRBV15
abundance: NA
j_gene: TRBJ2-5
CDR3aa: CATRDSQETQYF
CDR3nt: TGTGCCACTCGGGACTCCCAAGAGACCCAGTACTTC

d_gene: TRBD1
v_gene: TRBV27
abundance: NA
j_gene: TRBJ1-6
CDR3aa: CASSYETAGTGTNSPLHF
CDR3nt: TGTGCCAGCAGTTACGAAACCGCCGGGACAGGGACCAATTCACCCCTCCACTTT

d_gene: TRBD2
v_gene: TRBV2
abundance: NA
j_gene: TRBJ2-1
CDR3aa: CASSIGLAGGSNEQFF
CDR3nt: TGTGCCAGCAGTATCGGACTAGCGGGAGGAAGCAATGAGCAGTTCTTC

d_gene: TRBD2
v_gene: TRBV7-6
abundance: NA
j_gene: TRBJ2-1
CDR3aa: CASSLDVGTNHNEQFF
CDR3nt: TGTGCCAGCAGCTTAGATGTCGGGACTAATCACAATGAGCAGTTCTTC

d_gene: TRBD1
v_gene: TRBV4-1
abundance: NA
j_gene: TRBJ2-1
CDR3aa: CASRHRGNEQFF
CDR3nt: TGCGCCAGCAGACACAGGGGGAATGAGCAGTTCTTC

d_gene: TRBD1
v_gene: TRBV5-6
abundance: NA
j_gene: TRBJ2-3
CDR3aa: CASSLLDRDTDTQYF
CDR3nt: TGTGCCAGCAGCTTACTGGACAGGGACACAGATACGCAGTATTTT

d_gene: NA
v_gene: TRBV14
abundance: NA
j_gene: TRBJ1-5
CDR3aa: CASSHRTDSNQPQHF
CDR3nt: TGTGCCAGCAGCCATCGTACTGATAGCAATCAGCCCCAGCATTTT

d_gene: NA
v_gene: TRBV11-3
abundance: NA
j_gene: TRBJ2-7
CDR3aa: CASSPRDISYEQYF
CDR3nt: TGTGCCAGCAGCCCGAGGGACATTTCCTACGAGCAGTACTTC

d_gene: TRBD1
v_gene: TRBV5-8
abundance: once
j_gene: TRBJ1-4
CDR3aa: CASSLGDRVNEKLFF
CDR3nt: TGTGCCAGCAGCTTGGGGGACAGGGTGAATGAAAAACTGTTTTTT